This T cell receptor beta chain was sequenced in a study of regulatory T cells in long-lasting Graves disease. The germline gives CDR1 MNHEY, CDR2 SMNVEV (reference sequence). The CDR3 runs to 15 residues. Trimming took 4 bases from V and 3 from J; bases not matched to a gene: 4. HTBI primers from iRepertoire and Arm-PCR of CDR3 regions yielded the TCR beta libraries. Using its own MiXCR run on the multiplex PCR reads, TCRdb lists one record per CDR3 protein. The data hold around 360,000 distinct CDR3 sequences, with about 16% observed a single time. As for time point: newly diagnosed GD, antithyroid drugs for less than 3 months. The TCR library was made from RNA that had been extracted from PBMCs in TRIzol. In Xi'an, China, an endocrinology department was the source of patients. This same sample was also taken into another study, of T cells in Graves' hyperthyroidism and ophthalmopathy.

This specimen consisted of peripheral blood mononuclear cells (PBMCs), obtained at new diagnosis, from a patient treated with antithyroid drugs. The receptor's source is a woman aged 18 to 35 with Graves disease. The chain uses TRBV27 and TRBJ1-4, with 8 bases lining up with TRBD1. Here the CDR3 reads CASSSRTGSNEKLFF. The CDR3 DNA is TGTGCCAGCAGTTCGCGGACAGGGTCTAATGAAAAACTGTTTTTT. Complete variable domain (other parts from reference TRBV27 and TRBJ1-4): EAQVTQNPRYLITVTGKKLTVTCSQNMNHEYMSWYRQDPGLGLRQIYYSMNVEVTDKGDVPEGYKVSRKEKRNFPLILESPSPNQTSLYFCASSSRTGSNEKLFFGSGTQLSVL.